The 20 T cell receptor beta chains presented below share a single source sample, sequenced in a study of T cell repertoires in cytomegalovirus infection. No cognate antigen is known for these TCRs. MiXCR, run by TCRdb on the reads, gives a single entry per CDR3 protein. Of over 250,000 distinct CDR3 sequences listed, 20% to 25% are singletons. The source material was cultured PBMCs, sampled from culture after CMV antigen stimulation. All receptors derive from a human donor in good health (CMV status not recorded). Some clones in this sample may be carry-over from other donors' samples.

The chain employs TRBV20-1 and TRBJ2-3; 11 bases line up with TRBD1. The CDR3 totals 14 residues. Germline CDR1 is DFQATT and CDR2 is SNEGSKA (reference sequence). V lost 3 bases to trimming and J lost 3 bases; unmatched junction nucleotides: 2. The CDR3, as DNA: TGCAGTGCTAGGGGACAGGGGGGAACAGATACGCAGTATTTT. Its protein product is CSARGQGGTDTQYF.

This clonotype was observed a few times. J is TRBJ2-6 and V is TRBV20-1, with TRBD2 matching 9 bases. The length of the CDR3 is 18 residues. Losses at the gene ends were 0 bases for V and 0 bases for J; bases not matched to a gene: 6. The germline CDR1 and CDR2 sequences are DFQATT and SNEGSKA (reference sequence). The DNA of the CDR3 is TGCAGTGCTAGAGATGGCGGGAGGGCCCCCTCTGGGGCCAACGTCCTGACTTTC. As protein: CSARDGGRAPSGANVLTF.

This clonotype was observed a handful of times. The V gene is TRBV20-1, the J gene TRBJ2-7; D is possibly TRBD1 or TRBD2 (5 bases each). The CDR3 totals 14 residues. The V gene's germline CDR1 is DFQATT and CDR2 SNEGSKA (reference sequence). V lost 6 bases, J lost 3 bases, and 18 bases lay in between. The CDR3 DNA reads as TGCAGTGCCCCCGGGGCCACCGGAGGCTACGAGCAGTACTTC. Amino acid sequence: CSAPGATGGYEQYF.

This chain joins TRBV28 and TRBJ2-3, with 7 bases aligning to TRBD1. CDR3 size: 21 residues. CDR1 MDHEN and CDR2 SYDVKM come from the germline V gene. The V segment lost 2 bases and the J segment 1 base; nucleotides outside the gene matches: 21. DNA for the CDR3: TGTGCCAGCAGTTTAGGTATGGGAGCCCTGAGACAGGGAAAGGGCACAGATACGCAGTATTTT. Encoded protein: CASSLGMGALRQGKGTDTQYF.

This clonotype was seen many times. The junction departs from the called germline gene at one end, perhaps through a read error. The chain employs TRBV7-2 and TRBJ2-3; 8 bases fit TRBD2. Germline CDR1 SGHTA, CDR2 FQGNSA. The CDR3 spans 14 residues. The chain's CDR3 is CASTLAGPTDTQYF. CDR3 bases: TGTGCCAGCACCTTAGCGGGACCCACAGATACGCAGTATTTT.

The chain uses TRBV19 and TRBJ2-1, with 9 bases matching TRBD2. J lost 3 bases, V lost 3 bases, and 3 bases had no gene match. Germline V gene lookup returns CDR1 LNHDA and CDR2 SQIVND (reference sequence). The length of the CDR3 is 15 residues. CDR3: CASSIGSGSYNEQFF. CDR3 sequence (DNA): TGTGCCAGTAGTATCGGTAGCGGGAGCTACAATGAGCAGTTCTTC. Variable domain in full (rest from reference TRBV19 and TRBJ2-1): DGGITQSPKYLFRKEGQNVTLSCEQNLNHDAMYWYRQDPGQGLRLIYYSQIVNDFQKGDIAEGYSVSREKKESFPLTVTSAQKNPTAFYLCASSIGSGSYNEQFFGPGTRLTVL.

Many counts were recorded for this clonotype. CDR3 residues: CASSLGTQTGDHEQYF. CDR3 DNA: TGTGCCAGCAGCTTAGGAACGCAGACAGGGGATCACGAGCAGTACTTC. The chain recombines TRBV7-6 with TRBJ2-7; TRBD1 matches 8 bases. V lost 1 base, J lost 5 bases, and 10 bases stayed unmatched. Looked up from germline, CDR1 is SGHVS and CDR2 is FNYEAQ. This CDR3 has 16 residues. Full variable domain (missing parts from reference TRBV7-6 and TRBJ2-7): GAGVSQSPRYKVTKRGQDVALRCDPISGHVSLYWYRQALGQGPEFLTYFNYEAQQDKSGLPNDRFSAERPEGSISTLTIQRTEQRDSAMYRCASSLGTQTGDHEQYFGPGTRLTVT.

The chain employs TRBV6-2 or TRBV6-3 and TRBJ2-7; no definite D call. From germline, CDR1 is MNHEY and CDR2 SVGEGT. V lost 0 bases and J lost 7, with 7 bases in between. The CDR3 covers 12 residues. The CDR3 nucleotides read TGTGCCAGCAGTTACTCCCCTAAGGAGCAGTACTTC. It yields the protein CASSYSPKEQYF.

This clonotype came up many times. The J gene is TRBJ1-2, the V gene TRBV9; D is ambiguous. Trimming cost V 4 bases and J 2 bases, with 15 bases left between them. Germline CDR1 and CDR2: SGDLS and YYNGEE. CDR3 size: 15 residues. CDR3 sequence: CASSPMPGSNYGYTF. CDR3 bases: TGTGCCAGCAGCCCAATGCCCGGGTCCAACTATGGCTACACCTTC.

This clonotype was seen only a few times. V is TRBV6-6 and J is TRBJ2-7; TRBD1 agrees at 8 bases. The germline V gene has CDR1 MNHNY and CDR2 SVGAGI (reference sequence). This CDR3 spans 14 amino acids. V lost 9 bases and J lost 4; bases outside the gene matches: 11. The CDR3 region has the DNA TGTGCCAGTGTCCGCCGGGACAGGCCGTACGAGCAGTACTTC. It yields the protein CASVRRDRPYEQYF.

The V call is TRBV18, the J call TRBJ2-5; no reliable D call. CDR3 length: 13 residues. CDR1 is KGHSH, CDR2 LQKENI, per germline. The ends were cut back, 6 bases at V and 1 base at J, with 9 bases in the middle. The CDR3 loop is CASSTYPQETQYF. CDR3 in DNA: TGTGCCAGCTCTACTTATCCCCAAGAGACCCAGTACTTC.

The chain joins TRBV7-2 to TRBJ2-5; 7 bases are a match to TRBD2. V lost 5 bases to trimming and J lost 7 bases; unmatched junction nucleotides: 19. The CDR3 loop spans 17 amino acids. The germline CDR1 and CDR2 sequences are SGHTA and FQGNSA. The CDR3 region has the DNA TGTGCCAGCAGCACAACTGGGAACGGGAGGTTTCGGGGGACCCAGTACTTC. It translates to CASSTTGNGRFRGTQYF.

This rearrangement joins TRBV2 to TRBJ2-2; D ambiguous. Germline values: CDR1 SNHLY, CDR2 FYNNEI. CDR3 length: 16 residues. Deletions cut 3 bases from V and 6 bases from J, with 17 bases between. In DNA, the CDR3 is TGTGCCAGCAGTGAGTATGGAGTCAGAGCTTCCGGGGAGCTGTTTTTT. Encoded protein: CASSEYGVRASGELFF.

The chain joins TRBV6-7 to TRBJ2-1; TRBD2 aligns across 10 bases. TRBV6-7 is reported as an ORF; its role is uncertain. The CDR3 covers 22 residues. The ends lost 0 bases at V and 8 bases at J; junction bases unmatched: 25. CDR3: CASSYSIRGPLAGSLRPHEQFF. As DNA, the CDR3 is TGTGCCAGCAGTTACTCGATCAGGGGGCCACTAGCGGGAAGTCTAAGGCCTCATGAGCAGTTCTTC.

This clonotype was seen ten or more times. V and J are TRBV7-8 and TRBJ1-4; D remains unclear. V was clipped by 1 base and J by 6 bases, with 6 bases between them. CDR1 is SGHVS, CDR2 FQNEAQ, per germline. The CDR3 loop spans 13 amino acids. Here the CDR3 DNA reads TGTGCCAGCAGCTTAGTTTCTTATGAAAAACTGTTTTTT. This translates into CASSLVSYEKLFF.

This clonotype was detected many times. J is TRBJ2-7 and V is TRBV12-3 or TRBV12-4, with 10 bases that match TRBD2. With 6 bases clipped from V and 3 bases from J, the junction kept 8 bases outside the gene matches. The CDR3 is made up of 15 amino acids. CDR3 sequence (DNA): TGTGCCAGCAGCCCTCCAGCGGGAGGGTTCTACGAGCAGTACTTC. Amino acid sequence: CASSPPAGGFYEQYF.

CDR3 nucleotide sequence: TGCGCCAGCAGCCCCCGTGGGGACAGGGTCAACACTGAAGCTTTCTTT. As protein: CASSPRGDRVNTEAFF. This sequence joins TRBV4-1 and TRBJ1-1, with TRBD1 matching over 9 bases. The CDR3 is 16 residues long. Germline loops: CDR1 MGHRA, CDR2 YSYEKL. The trim removed 4 bases at V and 2 bases at J, leaving 8 bases unmatched.

The chain carries TRBV4-2 and TRBJ2-1; D gene uncertain. Germline-derived CDR1 and CDR2 are LGHNA and YNFKEQ. Deletions cut 0 bases from V and 9 bases from J, with 21 bases between. The CDR3 is made up of 17 amino acids. The CDR3 region is CASSQDFATTRQSEQFF. The DNA for the CDR3 is TGTGCCAGCAGCCAAGATTTTGCGACAACACGACAAAGTGAGCAGTTCTTC.

This clonotype came up many times. This chain connects TRBV7-8 to TRBJ2-7, with 12 bases lining up with TRBD2. Germline CDR1 and CDR2: SGHVS and FQNEAQ. V gave up 1 base and J gave up 3 bases; unmatched junction bases: 4. The CDR3 is 16 amino acids. The CDR3 spells CASSLGLLAGGYEQYV. CDR3 in DNA: TGTGCCAGCAGCTTAGGTCTACTAGCGGGAGGCTACGAGCAGTACGTC.

The chain couples TRBV12-3 or TRBV12-4 to TRBJ1-3, with D maybe TRBD1 (5 bases). The CDR3 runs to 13 residues. The V gene lost 3 bases and the J gene lost 9 bases, with 12 bases spanning the gap. CDR3 DNA: TGTGCCAGCAGTTTTGGACAAGGGAGCACCATATATTTT. Encoded protein: CASSFGQGSTIYF.